The present T cell receptor beta chain was sequenced within a study of CD8 T cells in ankylosing spondylitis. Notes on the study in general: A TCR beta motif made of fewer than ten highly homologous variants seemed typical of ankylosing spondylitis blood.

Turning to this clonotype: What it binds is unknown.

Quantitative 5'-RACE with molecular barcodes generated TCR beta libraries. TCRdb re-analysed the 5' RACE reads in MiXCR, keeping a single row per CDR3 protein. The sample holds under 950,000 distinct CDR3 sequences; around 17% are singletons and the top ten take over 15%. This clonotype was sampled from a male donor with ankylosing spondylitis. Sequenced: blood, either unsorted or a sorted T cell fraction (not recorded which).

The CDR3 nucleotides are TGTGCCAGCAGCCCCCAACCCTCGGGGGGCACAGATACGCAGTATTTT. Translation: CASSPQPSGGTDTQYF. The chain recombines TRBV7-3 with TRBJ2-3; possible D gene TRBD2, 6 bases. Per germline, CDR1 SGHTA and CDR2 FQGTGA. Trimming cost V 5 bases and J 1 base, with 16 bases left between them. The CDR3 has 16 residues.